This T cell receptor (beta chain) stems from a study of cytomegalovirus exposure and HLA in healthy donors (dated by TCRdb to the late 2010s). A note on the overall study: An earlier analysis of some 620 of the donors reported 276 Gb of sequence data and about 120 million unique TCR beta sequences obtained from about 200 million T cells. An early release that covered approximately 600 HLA-typed donors contained about 300 gigabases of sequencing data and around 80 million unique TCR sequences. The genetic ancestry cluster associated with self-reported Caucasian donors included about 81% of the roughly 410 genotyped donors. The study aimed to test whether cataloging public T cell receptors could reveal signatures of past pathogen exposure. The study profiled the T cell repertoires of about 720 subjects by immunosequencing and related them to cytomegalovirus serostatus. A separate validation cohort of about 110 different subjects was used in addition to the 666-subject first cohort. The study combined high-throughput TCR immunosequencing, statistical association of individual TCRs with disease status, and machine learning to predict cytomegalovirus infection status. A later analysis re-examined previously published TCR beta repertoires from 610 or so donors and added high-resolution HLA genotyping to investigate patterns of TCR occurrence. Rather than drawing on any new phenotypic data, the later analysis identified candidate immune exposures from TCR beta sequences and the way those sequences occurred across donors. An earlier analysis of around 540 of the donors applied high-throughput TCR beta sequencing to assess whether each TCR beta V gene segment acted as functional or pseudogenic. Alongside the repertoire data, information on donor age, sex, ethnicity and CMV serostatus was compiled. In a later genetic analysis, genome-wide SNP genotypes for about 60% of the 666 donors were used, and that subset was treated as a discovery cohort. Every discovery cohort repertoire had been produced on one sequencing platform. HLA typing covered class I and class II loci at four-digit resolution. Typing coverage varied by locus: roughly 620-640 donors for A, B, C, DRB1 and DQB1; approximately 500 for DQA1; more than 600 for DPA1; roughly 470 for DPB1. About five DR-DQ haplotypes were treated as single units for association and clustering because of strong linkage in the cohort. Among a few hundred genotyped donors of the cohort, an average of roughly 240,000 unique TCR beta nucleotide sequences were sequenced per donor, 15% to 20% of them non-productive.

The cohort consisted of approximately 690 healthy bone marrow donors. At the time of sampling, every cohort member was nominally healthy, though immune exposures that went unrecorded were likely present. The donor tested CMV seropositive and was one of the 289 seropositive cohort members. Each donor provided a peripheral blood sample, and peripheral blood mononuclear cells were used for TCR beta sequencing. Genomic DNA extraction from the blood cell samples was performed with the Qiagen DNeasy Blood Extraction Kit. The library was made by the immunoSEQ multiplex PCR assay. For the multiplex PCR, a mixture combining 60 forward primers for TCR Vbeta segments and 13 reverse primers for TCR Jbeta segments was used. The CDR3 region of rearranged TCR beta genes was amplified from genomic DNA with a multiplex PCR assay. Amplified TCR beta libraries were sequenced as 87-base-pair reads on the Illumina HiSeq System. From the authors' description of their analysis: A later analysis tallied around 82 million unique TCR beta chains across the 666 repertoires, and roughly 11 million of those chains were shared by two or more donors. To remove PCR and sequencing errors, raw reads were error-corrected and collapsed into unique sequences using a nearest-neighbor algorithm that merged closely related sequences. CDR3 sequences were aligned to IMGT reference sequences to assign V, D and J gene segments. For a sequence to be retained, at least a six-nucleotide match to both a V gene segment and a J gene segment was required. Rearrangements were called productive when the CDR3 lacked stop codons and stayed in frame with V and J; all others were non-productive. Following IMGT convention, CDR3 was defined as the stretch from the second conserved V-encoded cysteine to the conserved J-encoded phenylalanine. The earlier analysis of some 580 of the donors excluded any sequence lacking an unambiguous match to a single V gene segment. In an earlier analysis of a few hundred of the donors, V segments were called functional above 56.7% productive rearrangements and were called segregating when the between-donor standard deviation exceeded 5%. To diagnose cytomegalovirus status from the catalog of TCR beta chain sequences, a statistical classification framework was built. In a later analysis, TCR nucleotide sequences were compared against IMGT/GENE-DB human TR gene sequences so that V and J genes could be assigned. Using the TCRdist pipeline, a later analysis assigned CDR3 sequences along with most-parsimonious VDJ recombination scenarios. In a later analysis, every TCR beta chain was defined by the combination of its CDR3 amino acid sequence and its V-gene family, and reads without a unique V-gene family were dropped. As a way to deal with suspected cross-contamination and a sequencing artifact, a later analysis dropped over 550 nucleotide sequences that were highly shared and had low generation probability. For each public chain, a later analysis derived a clonal expansion index from normalized ranks of inferred template counts within each repertoire. Generation probabilities in a later analysis came from a VDJ recombination model fitted to out-of-frame rearrangements, and those results were checked against IGoR. Hypergeometric tests were used in a later analysis to score TCR-TCR, TCR-HLA and TCR-CMV co-occurrence, with a repertoire-size bias correction applied to the TCR pairs. To estimate false discovery rates, a later analysis permuted the HLA or CMV assignments 20 times. In a later analysis, co-occurring TCRs were grouped using DBSCAN, and TCRdist sequence similarity was added for clustering within HLA-allele-positive subsets. For co-occurrence clustering, repertoires with fewer than 30,000 or more than 120,000 public chains were excluded, along with a handful of repertoires with anomalous nucleotide sharing. TCRdb obtained this table from immuneACCESS and retained in-frame rearrangements with V and J assigned. These tables miss some clones; where compared with another copy, unresolved V genes account for less than half of the shortfall, and the remainder is unexplained. That table furnishes V, J and clone size, whereas the DNA furnished D and trimming. Across this sample there are some 150,000 clones, with approximately 82% seen only once. Of the sample, 1.2% to 1.5% is held by the ten largest clones.

Remarks on this clone: Its antigen is not yet known. Base qualities are not provided; no much larger clone lies one nucleotide away.

Overall study results and their limits: In a later analysis, the rate of TCR association differed among HLA loci, with DRB1 alleles having the most associated TCRs and HLA-C alleles having the fewest. The study gave a list of some 150 TCR beta chains associated with cytomegalovirus. According to a later analysis, most CMV-associated TCR beta chains appeared to be HLA-restricted, and the HLA associations seemed to be driven largely by CMV exposure. A later analysis reported that several top co-occurrence clusters appeared linked to parvovirus B19, influenza, CMV and Epstein-Barr virus. Sequencing depth was assumed to be roughly uniform across donors in the presence/absence analyses, though that assumption may not hold. In this cohort, only TCR beta chains were sequenced, and detectable features were limited by the absence of alpha or paired-chain data. A later analysis found that HLA-associated TCR beta chains were more clonally expanded and had lower generation probabilities than equally common non-associated chains. In a later analysis, 15,000 to 20,000 TCR beta sequences were associated with specific HLA alleles at a false discovery rate of 0.05. In a later genetic analysis, a missense DCLRE1C variant was associated with V-gene and J-gene trimming of TCR beta chains, and the association was replicated in an independent cohort. When HLA alleles, especially DR and DQ, strongly co-occurred, attributing TCR associations to individual alleles was difficult. Cytomegalovirus status was reported to be diagnosed by the classifier with high specificity and sensitivity in both the original and validation cohorts. In vitro tests confirmed that a few of the cytomegalovirus-associated TCR beta chains recognize cytomegalovirus antigens. It was suggested by the authors that the approach could potentially be generalized to other disease states and immunological phenotypes. Because the 87-base-pair reads could not distinguish some IMGT-functional V segments, including TRBV6-2 and TRBV6-3, those segments were excluded. Across donors, most TCR sequences were observed very rarely, whereas some public TCRs were present in many individuals. In an earlier analysis of some 550 of the donors, most TCR beta V segments were observed in productive rearrangements about 87% or about 30% of the time, broadly matching IMGT annotations. Correlated functional status among segregating V segments might reflect linkage disequilibrium, but an unknown experimental factor could not be ruled out. Because HLA typing was missing for some donors at each locus, association tests included only the typed subset. A further reported finding was that TCR beta sequences accurately predicted the HLA-A and HLA-B alleles for most subjects in the first cohort. A group of highly shared sequence variants was considered likely to be a technical artifact of the sequencing pipeline. For the cohort, immune exposure information was limited to CMV serostatus. Compared with the 666-donor mean, donors in an Asian-associated ancestry cluster had fewer N-insertions in productive TCRs, according to a later genetic analysis. The earlier analysis of 587 of the donors excluded fewer than 20 rarely observed V segments, including chromosome 9 orphons, because counts were too low.

CDR1 and CDR2 were assigned from the germline V gene as KGHSH and LQKENI. V is trimmed back by 0 bases and J by 2 bases, and the junction contains 4 bases that no gene match accounts for. Measured from the cysteine to the phenylalanine, the CDR3 is 16 residues long. CDR3 DNA only is kept here, 48 bases in frame from base 1. The sequence is built from TRBV18 and TRBJ2-5; 9 middle bases align to TRBD1. The clonotype originates from a man younger than 40 in good health and CMV-seropositive. Sequencing input: PBMCs. CDR3 region: CASSPPTGTGQETQYF. The DNA sequence follows: TGTGCCAGCTCACCACCGACAGGGACAGGGCAAGAGACCCAGTACTTC.